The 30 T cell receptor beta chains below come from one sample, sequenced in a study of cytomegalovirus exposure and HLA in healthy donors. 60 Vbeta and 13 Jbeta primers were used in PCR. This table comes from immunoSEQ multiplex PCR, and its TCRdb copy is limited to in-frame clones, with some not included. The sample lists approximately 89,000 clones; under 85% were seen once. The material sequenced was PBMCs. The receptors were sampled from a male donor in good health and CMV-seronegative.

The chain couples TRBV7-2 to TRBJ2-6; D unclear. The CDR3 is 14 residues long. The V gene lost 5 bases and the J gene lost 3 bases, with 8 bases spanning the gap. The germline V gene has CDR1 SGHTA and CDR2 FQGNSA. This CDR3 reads CASSQSLGANVLTF. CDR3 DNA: TGTGCCAGCAGCCAGTCCCTTGGGGCCAACGTCCTGACTTTC.

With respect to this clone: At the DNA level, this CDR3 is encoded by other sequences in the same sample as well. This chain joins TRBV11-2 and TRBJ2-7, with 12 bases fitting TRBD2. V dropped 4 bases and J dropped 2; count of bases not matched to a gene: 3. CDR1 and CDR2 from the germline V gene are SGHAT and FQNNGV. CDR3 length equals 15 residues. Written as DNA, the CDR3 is TGTGCCAGCAGCTCGACTAGCGGGAGACCCTACGAGCAGTACTTC. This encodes CASSSTSGRPYEQYF.

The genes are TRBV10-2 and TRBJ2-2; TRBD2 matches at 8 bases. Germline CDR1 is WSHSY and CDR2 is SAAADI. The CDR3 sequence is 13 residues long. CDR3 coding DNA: TGCGCTGGGGCGGGAGGGAACACCGGGGAGCTGTTTTTT. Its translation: CAGAGGNTGELFF.

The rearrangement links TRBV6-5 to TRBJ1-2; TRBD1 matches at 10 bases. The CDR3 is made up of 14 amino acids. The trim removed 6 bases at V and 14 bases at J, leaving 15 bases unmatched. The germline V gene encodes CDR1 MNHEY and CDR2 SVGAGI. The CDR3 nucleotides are TGTGCCAGCAGGGCGGCTGGAACCGGGACAGGGGATACCTTC. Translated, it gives CASRAAGTGTGDTF.

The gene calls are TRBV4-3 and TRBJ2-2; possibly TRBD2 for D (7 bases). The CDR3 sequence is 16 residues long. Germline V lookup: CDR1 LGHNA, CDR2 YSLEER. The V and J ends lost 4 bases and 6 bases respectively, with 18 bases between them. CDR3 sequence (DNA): TGCGCCAGCAGCCCTCGGCGGCAGGGGAGGGCCGGGGAGCTGTTTTTT. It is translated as CASSPRRQGRAGELFF.

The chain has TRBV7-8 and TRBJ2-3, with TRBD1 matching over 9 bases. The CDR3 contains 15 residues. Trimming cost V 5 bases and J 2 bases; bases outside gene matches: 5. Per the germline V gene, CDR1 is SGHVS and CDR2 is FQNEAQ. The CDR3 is CASSQWTGDTDTQYF. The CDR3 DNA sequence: TGTGCCAGCAGCCAATGGACAGGGGACACAGATACGCAGTATTTT.

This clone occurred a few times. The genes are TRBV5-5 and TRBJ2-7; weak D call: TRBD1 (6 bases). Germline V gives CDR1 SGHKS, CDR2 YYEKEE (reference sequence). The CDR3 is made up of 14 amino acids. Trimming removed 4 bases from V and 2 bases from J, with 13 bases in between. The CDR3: CASSPRQVAYEQYF. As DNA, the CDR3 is TGTGCCAGCAGCCCGCGACAGGTAGCCTACGAGCAGTACTTC. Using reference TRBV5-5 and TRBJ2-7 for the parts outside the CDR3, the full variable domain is DAGVTQSPTHLIKTRGQQVTLRCSPISGHKSVSWYQQVLGQGPQFIFQYYEKEERGRGNFPDRFSARQFPNYSSELNVNALLLGDSALYLCASSPRQVAYEQYFGPGTRLTVT.

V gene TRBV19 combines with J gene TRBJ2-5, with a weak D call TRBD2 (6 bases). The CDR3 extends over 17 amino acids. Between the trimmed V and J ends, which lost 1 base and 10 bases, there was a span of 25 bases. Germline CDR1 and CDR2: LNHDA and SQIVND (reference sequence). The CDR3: CASSIGSTGLPYVDQYF. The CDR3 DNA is TGTGCCAGTAGTATAGGGTCGACCGGACTACCTTATGTCGACCAGTACTTC.

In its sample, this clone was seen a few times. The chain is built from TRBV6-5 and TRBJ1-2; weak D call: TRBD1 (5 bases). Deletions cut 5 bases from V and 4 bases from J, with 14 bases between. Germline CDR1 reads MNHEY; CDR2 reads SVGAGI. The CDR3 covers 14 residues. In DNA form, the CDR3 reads TGTGCCAGCAGTCCGGTGGGGGGATTCTATGGCTACACCTTC. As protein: CASSPVGGFYGYTF.

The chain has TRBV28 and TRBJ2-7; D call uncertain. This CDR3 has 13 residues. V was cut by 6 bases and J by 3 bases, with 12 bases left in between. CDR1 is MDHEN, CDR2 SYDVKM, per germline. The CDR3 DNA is TGTGCCAGCAGGGTCGAGGTCGGCTACGAGCAGTACTTC. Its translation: CASRVEVGYEQYF.

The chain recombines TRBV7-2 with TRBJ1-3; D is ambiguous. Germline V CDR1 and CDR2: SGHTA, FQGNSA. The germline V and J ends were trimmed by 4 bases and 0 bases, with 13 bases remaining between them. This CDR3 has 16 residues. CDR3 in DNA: TGTGCCAGCAGCTACGGACTGGCCGTCTCTGGAAACACCATATATTTT. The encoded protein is CASSYGLAVSGNTIYF.

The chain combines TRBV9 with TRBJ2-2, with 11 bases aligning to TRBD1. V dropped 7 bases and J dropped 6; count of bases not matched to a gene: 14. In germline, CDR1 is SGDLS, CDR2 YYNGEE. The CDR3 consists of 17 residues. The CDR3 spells CASSVRDRGSNAGELFF. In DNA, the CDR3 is TGTGCCAGCTCCGTTCGGGACAGGGGGTCAAACGCCGGGGAGCTGTTTTTT.

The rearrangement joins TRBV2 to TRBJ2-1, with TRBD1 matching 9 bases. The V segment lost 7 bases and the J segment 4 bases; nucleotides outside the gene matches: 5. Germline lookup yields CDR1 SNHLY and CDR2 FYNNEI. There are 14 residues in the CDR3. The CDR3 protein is CASTPDRGYNEQFF. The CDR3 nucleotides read TGTGCCAGCACCCCGGACAGGGGATACAATGAGCAGTTCTTC.

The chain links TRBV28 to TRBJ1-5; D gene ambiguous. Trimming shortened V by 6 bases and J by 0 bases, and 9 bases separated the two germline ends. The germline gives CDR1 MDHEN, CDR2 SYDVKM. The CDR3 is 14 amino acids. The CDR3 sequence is CASRSTLSNQPQHF. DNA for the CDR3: TGTGCCAGCAGGTCGACACTTAGCAATCAGCCCCAGCATTTT.

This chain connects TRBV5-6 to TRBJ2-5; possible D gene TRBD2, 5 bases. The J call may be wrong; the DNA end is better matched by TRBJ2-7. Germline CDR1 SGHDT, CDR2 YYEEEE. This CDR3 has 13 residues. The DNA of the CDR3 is TGTGCCAGCAGCCCGGGAAACAGCTACGAGCAGTACTTC. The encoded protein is CASSPGNSYEQYF.

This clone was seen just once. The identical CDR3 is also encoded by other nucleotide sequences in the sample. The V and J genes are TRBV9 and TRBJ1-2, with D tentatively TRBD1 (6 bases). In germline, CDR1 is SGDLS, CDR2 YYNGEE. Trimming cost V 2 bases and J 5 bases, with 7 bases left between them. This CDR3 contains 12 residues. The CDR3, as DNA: TGTGCCAGCAGCGTGACAGGATATGGCTACACCTTC. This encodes CASSVTGYGYTF.

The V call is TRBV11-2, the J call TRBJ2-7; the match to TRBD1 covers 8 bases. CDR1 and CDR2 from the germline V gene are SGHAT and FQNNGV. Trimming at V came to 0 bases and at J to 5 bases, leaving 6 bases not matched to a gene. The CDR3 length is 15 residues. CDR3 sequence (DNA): TGTGCCAGCAGCTTAGAGGGGGACAGGTGGCACGAGCAGTACTTC. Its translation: CASSLEGDRWHEQYF.

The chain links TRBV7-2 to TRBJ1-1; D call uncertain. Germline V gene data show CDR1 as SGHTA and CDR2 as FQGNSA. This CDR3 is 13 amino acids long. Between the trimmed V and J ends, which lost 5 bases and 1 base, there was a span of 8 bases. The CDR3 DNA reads TGTGCCAGCAGCCCCGGAGGGAACACTGAAGCTTTCTTT. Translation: CASSPGGNTEAFF.

CDR3 in DNA: TGCGCCAGCAGTGATAGTCCAGGGAGGAGCACAGATACGCAGTATTTT. Its translation: CASSDSPGRSTDTQYF. The chain couples TRBV10-1 to TRBJ2-3; a weak D match, TRBD2 (6 bases). Germline CDR1 is WNHNN and CDR2 is SYGVQD (reference sequence). The CDR3 has 16 residues. V shed 3 bases and J shed 0 bases, with 13 bases lying between them.

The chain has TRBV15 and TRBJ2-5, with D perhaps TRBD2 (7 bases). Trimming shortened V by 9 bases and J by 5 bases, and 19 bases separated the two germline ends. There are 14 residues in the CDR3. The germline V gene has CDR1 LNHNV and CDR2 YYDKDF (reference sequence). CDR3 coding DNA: TGTGCCACTCGTAGGGGGGGGGTAAGGGAGACCCAGTACTTC. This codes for CATRRGGVRETQYF.

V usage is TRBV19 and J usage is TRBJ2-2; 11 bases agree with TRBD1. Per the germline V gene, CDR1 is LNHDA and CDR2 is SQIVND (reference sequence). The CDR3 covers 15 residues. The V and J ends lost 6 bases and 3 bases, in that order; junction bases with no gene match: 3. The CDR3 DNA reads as TGTGCCAGTAGGGACAGGGGGCTGTACACCGGGGAGCTGTTTTTT. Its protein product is CASRDRGLYTGELFF.

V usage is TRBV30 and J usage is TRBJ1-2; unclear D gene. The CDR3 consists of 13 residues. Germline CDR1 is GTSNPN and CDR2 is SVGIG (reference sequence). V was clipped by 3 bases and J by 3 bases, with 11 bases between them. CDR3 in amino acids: CAWSKALDYGYTF. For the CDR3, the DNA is TGTGCCTGGAGCAAAGCTCTTGACTATGGCTACACCTTC. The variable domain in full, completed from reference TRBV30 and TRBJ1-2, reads SQTIHQWPATLVQPVGSPLSLECTVEGTSNPNLYWYRQAAGRGLQLLFYSVGIGQISSEVPQNLSASRPQDRQFILSSKKLLLSDSGFYLCAWSKALDYGYTFGSGTRLTVV.

The CDR3 spells CASSTRLHNEQFF. DNA of the CDR3: TGTGCCAGCAGTACGAGACTCCACAATGAGCAGTTCTTC. The chain recombines TRBV28 with TRBJ2-1; D gene unclear. The V and J ends lost 5 bases and 5 bases respectively, with 10 bases between them. CDR1 is MDHEN, CDR2 SYDVKM, per germline. CDR3 length: 13 residues. Full variable domain (missing parts from reference TRBV28 and TRBJ2-1): DVKVTQSSRYLVKRTGEKVFLECVQDMDHENMFWYRQDPGLGLRLIYFSYDVKMKEKGDIPEGYSVSREKKERFSLILESASTNQTSMYLCASSTRLHNEQFFGPGTRLTVL.

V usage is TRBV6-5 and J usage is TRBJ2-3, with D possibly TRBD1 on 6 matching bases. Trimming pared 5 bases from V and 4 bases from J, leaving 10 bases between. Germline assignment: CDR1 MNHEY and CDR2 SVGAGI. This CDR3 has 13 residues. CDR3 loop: CASSTNRADTQYF. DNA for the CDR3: TGTGCCAGCAGTACCAACAGGGCAGATACGCAGTATTTT.

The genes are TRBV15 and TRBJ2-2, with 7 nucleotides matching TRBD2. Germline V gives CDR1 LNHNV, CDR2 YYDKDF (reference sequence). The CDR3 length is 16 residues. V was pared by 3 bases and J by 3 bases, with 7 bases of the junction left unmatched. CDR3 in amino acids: CATSRPWGGDTGELFF. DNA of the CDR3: TGTGCCACCAGCAGGCCATGGGGGGGGGACACCGGGGAGCTGTTTTTT. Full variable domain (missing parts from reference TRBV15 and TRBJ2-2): DAMVIQNPRYQVTQFGKPVTLSCSQTLNHNVMYWYQQKSSQAPKLLFHYYDKDFNNEADTPDNFQSRRPNTSFCFLDIRSPGLGDTAMYLCATSRPWGGDTGELFFGEGSRLTVL.

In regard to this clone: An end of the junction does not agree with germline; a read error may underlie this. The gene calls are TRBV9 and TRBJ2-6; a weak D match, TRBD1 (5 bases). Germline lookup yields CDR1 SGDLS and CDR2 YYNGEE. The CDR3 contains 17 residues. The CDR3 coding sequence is TGTGCCAGCAGCGTAGGTCGAATTACCTCTGGGGCCAACGGCCTGACTTTC. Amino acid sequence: CASSVGRITSGANGLTF. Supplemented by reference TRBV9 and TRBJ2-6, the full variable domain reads DSGVTQTPKHLITATGQRVTLRCSPRSGDLSVYWYQQSLDQGLQFLIQYYNGEERAKGNILERFSAQQFPDLHSELNLSSLELGDSALYFCASSVGRITSGANGLTFGAGSRLTVL.

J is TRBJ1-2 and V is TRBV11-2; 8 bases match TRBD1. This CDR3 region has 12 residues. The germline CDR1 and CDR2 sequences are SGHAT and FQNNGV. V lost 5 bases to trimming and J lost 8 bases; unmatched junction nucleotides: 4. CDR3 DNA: TGTGCCAGCAGCCAGGGGGCGAGCGGCTACACCTTC. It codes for CASSQGASGYTF. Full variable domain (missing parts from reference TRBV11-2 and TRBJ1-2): EAGVAQSPRYKIIEKRQSVAFWCNPISGHATLYWYQQILGQGPKLLIQFQNNGVVDDSQLPKDRFSAERLKGVDSTLKIQPAKLEDSAVYLCASSQGASGYTFGSGTRLTVV.

This CDR3 is CASSYSGQSGNTIYF. The CDR3 region has the DNA TGTGCCAGCAGTTACTCGGGACAGTCTGGAAACACCATATATTTT. The chain has TRBV6-5 and TRBJ1-3; 7 nucleotides line up with TRBD1. The CDR3 consists of 15 residues. Germline-derived CDR1 and CDR2 are MNHEY and SVGAGI. Trimming removed 0 bases from V and 1 base from J; junction bases left unmatched: 0.

The CDR3 loop reads CASSSRQASTEAFF. The DNA for the CDR3 is TGTGCCAGCAGTTCCCGACAGGCTAGCACTGAAGCTTTCTTT. The chain employs TRBV6-5 and TRBJ1-1; D possibly corresponds to TRBD1 (6 bases). The CDR3 length is 14 residues. The ends were cut back, 4 bases at V and 4 bases at J, with 13 bases in the middle. Germline values: CDR1 MNHEY, CDR2 SVGAGI.

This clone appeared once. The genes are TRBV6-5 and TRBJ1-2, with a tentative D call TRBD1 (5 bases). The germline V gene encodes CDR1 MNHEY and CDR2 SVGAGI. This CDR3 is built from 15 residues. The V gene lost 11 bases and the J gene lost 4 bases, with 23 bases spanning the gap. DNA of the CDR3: TGTGCCGTCCGAGAGACAGCAGCTAATAGCTATGGCTACACCTTC. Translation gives CAVRETAANSYGYTF.